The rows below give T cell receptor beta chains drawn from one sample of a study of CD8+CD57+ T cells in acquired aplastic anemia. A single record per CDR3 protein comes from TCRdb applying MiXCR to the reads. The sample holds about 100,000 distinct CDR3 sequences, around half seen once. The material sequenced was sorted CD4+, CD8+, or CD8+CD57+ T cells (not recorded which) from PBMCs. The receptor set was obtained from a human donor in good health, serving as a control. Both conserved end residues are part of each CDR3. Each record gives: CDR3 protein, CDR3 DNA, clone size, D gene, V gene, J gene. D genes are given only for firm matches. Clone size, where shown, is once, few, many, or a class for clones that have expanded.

CDR3 protein: CASGGRRNNEQFF
CDR3 DNA: TGTGCCTCCGGGGGGCGTAGGAACAATGAGCAGTTCTTC
clone size: once
D gene: -
V gene: TRBV19
J gene: TRBJ2-1

CDR3 protein: CSVEDLRVGSYEQYF
CDR3 DNA: TGCAGCGTTGAAGATCTGCGAGTTGGCTCCTACGAGCAGTACTTC
clone size: many
D gene: -
V gene: TRBV29-1
J gene: TRBJ2-7

CDR3 protein: CASSRGIGYGYTF
CDR3 DNA: TGTGCCAGTAGTAGGGGTATTGGCTATGGCTACACCTTC
clone size: -
D gene: -
V gene: TRBV19
J gene: TRBJ1-2

CDR3 protein: CATSRLMNTEAFF
CDR3 DNA: TGTGCCACCAGCAGATTGATGAACACTGAAGCTTTCTTT
clone size: medium-sized
D gene: -
V gene: TRBV15
J gene: TRBJ1-1

CDR3 protein: CASSATSSYNEQFF
CDR3 DNA: TGCGCCAGCAGTGCAACCAGCTCCTACAATGAGCAGTTCTTC
clone size: many
D gene: -
V gene: TRBV10-1
J gene: TRBJ2-1

CDR3 protein: CASSYSGMYQPQHF
CDR3 DNA: TGTGCCAGCAGTTATTCCGGGATGTATCAGCCCCAGCATTTT
clone size: many
D gene: -
V gene: TRBV6-2/TRBV6-3
J gene: TRBJ1-5

CDR3 protein: CASSFGAGYTF
CDR3 DNA: TGCGCCAGCAGCTTTGGGGCTGGCTACACCTTC
clone size: many
D gene: -
V gene: TRBV5-1
J gene: TRBJ1-2

CDR3 protein: CASSDRDRGGTGELFF
CDR3 DNA: TGTGCCAGCAGCGACAGGGACAGGGGAGGCACCGGGGAGCTGTTTTTT
clone size: many
D gene: TRBD1
V gene: TRBV9
J gene: TRBJ2-2

CDR3 protein: CSVRTGGRSYGYTF
CDR3 DNA: TGCAGCGTACGTACAGGGGGCAGGAGCTATGGCTACACCTTC
clone size: -
D gene: TRBD1
V gene: TRBV29-1
J gene: TRBJ1-2

CDR3 protein: CSVDGQAYGYTF
CDR3 DNA: TGCAGCGTTGACGGACAGGCCTATGGCTACACCTTC
clone size: -
D gene: TRBD1
V gene: TRBV29-1
J gene: TRBJ1-2

CDR3 protein: CASSSLAGLQTQYF
CDR3 DNA: TGTGCCAGCAGCTCACTAGCGGGGTTGCAGACCCAGTACTTC
clone size: -
D gene: TRBD2
V gene: TRBV7-2
J gene: TRBJ2-5

CDR3 protein: CASSLSPSYEQYF
CDR3 DNA: TGCGCCAGCAGCTTGAGTCCCAGCTACGAGCAGTACTTC
clone size: many
D gene: -
V gene: TRBV5-1
J gene: TRBJ2-7

CDR3 protein: CAIRAGGAPTEAFF
CDR3 DNA: TGTGCCATCAGGGCTGGGGGTGCGCCAACTGAAGCTTTCTTT
clone size: -
D gene: -
V gene: TRBV10-3
J gene: TRBJ1-1